This record looks at one TCR beta chain sequence and its context. The CDR3 runs 15 residues. The sample comes from a study of blood T cell repertoires in COVID-19. Profiled with immunoSEQ multiplex PCR; TCRdb holds only in-frame clones, not every one. The sample records fewer than 300,000 clones, over 70% being singletons. Input material: peripheral blood. This clonotype originated in a human donor in a cohort sampled during active COVID-19. This chain connects TRBV1 to TRBJ2-1; the table's D gene call, TRBD2, was not cross checked with the DNA. TRBV1 is described as a pseudogene. The DNA of the CDR3 is TGCACCAGCAGCCACCCACTAAGCTCCTACAATGAGCAGTTCTTC. Protein product: CTSSHPLSSYNEQFF.